The text below deals with one T cell receptor (beta chain). Antigen: not known. The entry originates in a study of post-analysis software for immune sequencing data. Study-level background: The patients showed relapsing-remitting, secondary progressive and progressive-relapsing multiple sclerosis courses. Whole-study findings and limits: Patients showed TRBV5-6, TRBV5-1 and TRBV20-1 among 4 or 5 TRBV segments more frequent than in controls. Comparison with controls showed significantly lower normalized Chao1 diversity in multiple sclerosis patients. Analysis by F measure revealed that same-batch samples clustered strongly together.

This CDR3 contains 12 residues. Trimming took off 6 bases at V and 8 bases at J, with 11 bases between the two ends. CDR1 SGHAT and CDR2 FQDESV come from the germline V gene (reference sequence). The authors incorporated unique molecular identifiers into the TCR beta cDNA libraries. The T cell input of roughly 0.9 to 11 million gave around 540,000 cDNA molecules. TCRdb analysed the PCR reads with MiXCR anew, one entry per CDR3 protein. The sample holds approximately 350,000 distinct CDR3 sequences, roughly 36% seen once. This sequence originates from a girl aged 5-17 years with multiple sclerosis. The gene calls are TRBV11-1 and TRBJ2-4; D possibly corresponds to TRBD1 (7 bases). The sample comprised blood. In nucleotides, the CDR3 is TGTGCCAGCAGTCTCAGGGGGGACATTCAGTACTTC. Protein product: CASSLRGDIQYF.